This T cell receptor (beta chain) was sequenced during a study of T cell repertoires in cytomegalovirus infection. Study-level background: From public TCR beta signatures came an indication of both CMV infection and matching HLA type.

Each CDR3 protein gets one entry after TCRdb re-called the reads with MiXCR. The table lists 740,000 or so distinct CDR3 sequences, 35% of them singletons. There are 13 residues in the CDR3. CDR1 KGHDR and CDR2 SFDVKD come from the germline V gene. The germline V and J ends were trimmed by 7 bases and 3 bases, with 8 bases remaining between them. Study-level findings and limits: Using cumulative public TCR beta family frequency, the authors identified those who carried CMV together with the relevant HLA. It was HLA-C-restricted CMV-specific TCR beta clonotypes that dominated the response ex vivo.

This clonotype has only a few counts. Its target is unknown. The chain joins TRBV24-1 to TRBJ2-2; D gene uncertain. The sequenced material came from PBMCs. The sequence was collected from a human donor in good health (CMV status not recorded). Some clones in this sample may be carry-over from other donors' samples. The CDR3, as DNA: TGTGCCACCAGCCGCCGGTACACCGGGGAGCTGTTTTTT. Translating it yields CATSRRYTGELFF.